This is a list of T cell receptor beta chains from one sample in a study of Ad26.COV2.S vaccination and SARS-CoV-2 variants. The table came from immunoSEQ multiplex PCR; TCRdb's copy has only in-frame clones and leaves some out. This table has roughly 380,000 clones, about 88% appearing once. The sequencing used peripheral blood, collected in a trial of Ad26.COV2.S vaccine versus placebo. Receptor source: a person between 18 and 65 years old who received the Ad26.COV2.S COVID-19 vaccine or a placebo. CDR3s include the opening cysteine and the closing phenylalanine or tryptophan. The order of the fields is V gene, CDR3 length, J gene, CDR3 protein.

v_call: TRBV5-1
cdr3_length: 14
j_call: TRBJ2-3
cdr3_aa: CASSRSGDTDTQYF

v_call: TRBV7-9
cdr3_length: 14
j_call: TRBJ2-7
cdr3_aa: CASSRGTGKYEQYF

v_call: TRBV7-6
cdr3_length: 14
j_call: TRBJ2-1
cdr3_aa: CASSTAGSYNEQFF

v_call: TRBV7-2
cdr3_length: 14
j_call: TRBJ1-1
cdr3_aa: CASSPQGGNTEAFF

v_call: TRBV18
cdr3_length: 15
j_call: TRBJ2-2
cdr3_aa: CASSPPAGGYGELFF

v_call: TRBV15
cdr3_length: 16
j_call: TRBJ2-6
cdr3_aa: CATSRQQGSGANVLTF

v_call: TRBV3-1/TRBV3-2
cdr3_length: 14
j_call: TRBJ1-2
cdr3_aa: CASSRDRADYGYTF

v_call: TRBV11-3
cdr3_length: 14
j_call: TRBJ1-3
cdr3_aa: CASSHREAGNTIYF

v_call: TRBV5-4
cdr3_length: 13
j_call: TRBJ1-1
cdr3_aa: CASSRTRGTEAFF

v_call: TRBV14
cdr3_length: 11
j_call: TRBJ2-5
cdr3_aa: CASSLGETQYF

v_call: TRBV6-2/TRBV6-3
cdr3_length: 14
j_call: TRBJ1-4
cdr3_aa: CASSDRATNEKLFF

v_call: TRBV2
cdr3_length: 17
j_call: TRBJ2-7
cdr3_aa: CASSFFDRGIPKYEQYF

v_call: TRBV7-2
cdr3_length: 15
j_call: TRBJ1-2
cdr3_aa: CASSLEVSGARGYTF

v_call: TRBV6-5
cdr3_length: 14
j_call: TRBJ2-5
cdr3_aa: CASSWTGLQETQYF

v_call: TRBV19
cdr3_length: 15
j_call: TRBJ2-7
cdr3_aa: CASRTGTGGLSEQYF

v_call: TRBV1
cdr3_length: 16
j_call: TRBJ2-7
cdr3_aa: CTSSPKVGTYSYEQYF

v_call: TRBV2
cdr3_length: 15
j_call: TRBJ2-3
cdr3_aa: CASSERNSRTDTQYF

v_call: TRBV3-1/TRBV3-2
cdr3_length: 18
j_call: TRBJ1-6
cdr3_aa: CASSTNYSPGQNNSPLHF

v_call: TRBV27
cdr3_length: 16
j_call: TRBJ1-2
cdr3_aa: CASGRTGAGYPYGYTF

v_call: TRBV5-1
cdr3_length: 12
j_call: TRBJ1-2
cdr3_aa: CASSLETSGQAF

v_call: TRBV9
cdr3_length: 13
j_call: TRBJ2-5
cdr3_aa: CASSTSGRETQYF

v_call: TRBV6-2/TRBV6-3
cdr3_length: 21
j_call: TRBJ2-4
cdr3_aa: CASSYSGLLVDAGLAKNIQYF

v_call: TRBV27
cdr3_length: 14
j_call: TRBJ1-1
cdr3_aa: CATRAGGIGTEAFF

v_call: TRBV19
cdr3_length: 14
j_call: TRBJ2-7
cdr3_aa: CASSMAGTAYEQYF

v_call: TRBV7-2
cdr3_length: 14
j_call: TRBJ2-1
cdr3_aa: CASSFPGDYVEKFF

v_call: TRBV28
cdr3_length: 15
j_call: TRBJ1-2
cdr3_aa: CASTSSWGRVYGYTF

v_call: TRBV6-2/TRBV6-3
cdr3_length: 15
j_call: TRBJ2-5
cdr3_aa: CASSYDSGGRETQYF

v_call: TRBV10-3
cdr3_length: 16
j_call: TRBJ1-2
cdr3_aa: CAISEPGQGPNYGYTF

v_call: TRBV6-5
cdr3_length: 16
j_call: TRBJ1-2
cdr3_aa: CASSYSPGGVVYGYTF

v_call: TRBV5-4
cdr3_length: 14
j_call: TRBJ2-1
cdr3_aa: CASSSGARNNEQFF

v_call: TRBV3-1/TRBV3-2
cdr3_length: 13
j_call: TRBJ1-1
cdr3_aa: CASSFVGNTEAFF

v_call: TRBV11-2
cdr3_length: 16
j_call: TRBJ2-1
cdr3_aa: CASSLDRGFRYNEQFF

v_call: TRBV5-5
cdr3_length: 14
j_call: TRBJ2-2
cdr3_aa: CASSHRDNTGELFF

v_call: TRBV7-8
cdr3_length: 14
j_call: TRBJ1-4
cdr3_aa: CASSSGPGDNKLFF

v_call: TRBV28
cdr3_length: 17
j_call: TRBJ1-6
cdr3_aa: CASRNLQGAGYNSPLHF

v_call: TRBV4-1
cdr3_length: 15
j_call: TRBJ2-3
cdr3_aa: CASSQVARGSHTQYF

v_call: TRBV11-3
cdr3_length: 13
j_call: TRBJ2-3
cdr3_aa: CASSFSGVDTQYF

v_call: TRBV19
cdr3_length: 14
j_call: TRBJ2-4
cdr3_aa: CASSEELAKNIQYF

v_call: TRBV7-2
cdr3_length: 15
j_call: TRBJ2-1
cdr3_aa: CASSFGHLGYNEQFF

v_call: TRBV9
cdr3_length: 16
j_call: TRBJ2-2
cdr3_aa: CASSVGQGALPGELFF

v_call: TRBV7-2
cdr3_length: 18
j_call: TRBJ1-5
cdr3_aa: CASSLAYKGQVSNQPQHF

v_call: TRBV15
cdr3_length: 14
j_call: TRBJ2-7
cdr3_aa: CATSRDLGNYEQYF

v_call: TRBV12-5
cdr3_length: 13
j_call: TRBJ1-1
cdr3_aa: CASGLVPPGHSFF

v_call: TRBV2
cdr3_length: 15
j_call: TRBJ2-4
cdr3_aa: CASRLLAGGLNIQYF

v_call: TRBV2
cdr3_length: 16
j_call: TRBJ2-3
cdr3_aa: CASSDEATLSTDTQYF

v_call: TRBV7-2
cdr3_length: 14
j_call: TRBJ2-5
cdr3_aa: CASASRGGAETQYF

v_call: TRBV5-6
cdr3_length: 16
j_call: TRBJ2-7
cdr3_aa: CASSVLDRGPFYEQYF

v_call: TRBV6-5
cdr3_length: 14
j_call: TRBJ2-1
cdr3_aa: CASSLVREYNEQFF

v_call: TRBV6-4
cdr3_length: 11
j_call: TRBJ2-5
cdr3_aa: CASSVQETQYF

v_call: TRBV5-4
cdr3_length: 16
j_call: TRBJ2-5
cdr3_aa: CASSLDGRGGVETQYF